The present TCR beta chain was sequenced within a study of early T cells in non-severe SARS-CoV-2 infection. Study-wide findings and caveats: Reliance on VDJdb matching favored anti-spike CD8 responses; private and CD4 specificities were missed.

Trimming took 8 bases from V and 4 from J; bases not matched to a gene: 17. The CDR3 extends over 17 amino acids. The germline CDR1 and CDR2 sequences are KGHDR and SFDVKD. This clonotype was detected ten times or more. Its specificity is unknown. TCRdb itself ran the 5' RACE reads through MiXCR, one entry per CDR3 protein. The repertoire holds approximately 50,000 distinct CDR3 sequences, with approximately 9.4% as singletons. The TCR was taken from an adult who was a healthcare worker with PCR-confirmed SARS-CoV-2 infection or an uninfected control (not recorded which). The chain combines TRBV24-1 with TRBJ2-3; 7 bases align to TRBD2. Sequencing was done on a sample of whole blood. The CDR3 region has the DNA TGTGCCACCACCCCGGGGAGCGGGAAAGGGAAGGCAGATACGCAGTATTTT. It encodes CATTPGSGKGKADTQYF.